The 23 T cell receptor beta chains listed next were all sequenced from one sample in a study of blood T cell repertoires in COVID-19. Measured with immunoSEQ multiplex PCR; TCRdb has only the in-frame clones, and not every one. The sample includes approximately 300,000 clones, nearly 90% seen only once; the top ten take 0.95% to 1.3%. Source material: peripheral blood. Source of these receptors: a woman aged 40 to 50 with COVID-19, enrolled during active disease.

J is TRBJ1-1 and V is TRBV27; no firm D call. CDR3 length equals 14 residues. Germline V gene lookup returns CDR1 MNHEY and CDR2 SMNVEV (reference sequence). V was cut by 0 bases and J by 1 base, with 6 bases left in between. CDR3 DNA: TGTGCCAGCAGTTTATCCTTATCGAACACTGAAGCTTTCTTT. Translation gives CASSLSLSNTEAFF.

The chain joins TRBV7-8 to TRBJ1-1; D is possibly TRBD1 (5 bases). The CDR3 sequence is 14 residues long. Trimming pared 5 bases from V and 2 bases from J, leaving 12 bases between. The germline V gene encodes CDR1 SGHVS and CDR2 FQNEAQ. CDR3 nucleotides: TGTGCCAGCAGCAGGGGCAGGGAAAACACTGAAGCTTTCTTT. It yields the protein CASSRGRENTEAFF. Full variable domain (outside the CDR3, taken from reference TRBV7-8 and TRBJ1-1): GAGVSQSPRYKVAKRGQDVALRCDPISGHVSLFWYQQALGQGPEFLTYFQNEAQLDKSGLPSDRFFAERPEGSVSTLKIQRTQQEDSAVYLCASSRGRENTEAFFGQGTRLTVV.

This chain links TRBV7-2 with TRBJ2-5; 9 bases align to TRBD2. The CDR3 covers 15 residues. Germline V gives CDR1 SGHTA, CDR2 FQGNSA. V dropped 4 bases and J dropped 4; count of bases not matched to a gene: 7. CDR3 DNA: TGTGCCAGCAGCTCCGGCGGGGGGGCGGGAGAGACCCAGTACTTC. It codes for CASSSGGGAGETQYF.

CDR3 nucleotide sequence: TGCGCCAGCAGCTTGCGGACAGGGTCGAATACGCAGTATTTT. Amino acid sequence: CASSLRTGSNTQYF. The rearrangement uses TRBV5-1 and TRBJ2-3, with 8 bases that match TRBD1. Germline values: CDR1 SGHRS, CDR2 YFSETQ. The V gene end was trimmed by 1 base and the J gene end by 7 bases; junction bases not matched to a gene: 5. The CDR3 totals 14 residues. The full variable domain, completed using reference TRBV5-1 and TRBJ2-3, is KAGVTQTPRYLIKTRGQQVTLSCSPISGHRSVSWYQQTPGQGLQFLFEYFSETQRNKGNFPGRFSGRQFSNSRSEMNVSTLELGDSALYLCASSLRTGSNTQYFGPGTRLTVL.

The count of this clone is one. CDR3 in amino acids: CASTIRDRGLTFF. The CDR3 coding sequence is TGTGCCAGTACGATCCGGGACAGGGGATTGACTTTCTTT. The chain couples TRBV19 to TRBJ1-1; 10 bases match TRBD1. Germline V lookup: CDR1 LNHDA, CDR2 SQIVND (reference sequence). The CDR3 sequence is 13 residues long. With 7 bases clipped from V and 12 bases from J, the junction kept 11 bases outside the gene matches.

The V call is TRBV5-1, the J call TRBJ1-1; a possible D gene is TRBD1 (6 bases). The germline V gene encodes CDR1 SGHRS and CDR2 YFSETQ. This CDR3 spans 16 amino acids. Trimming took 5 bases from V and 1 from J, leaving 18 bases between them. The CDR3 region is CASSRTVLSGNTEAFF. The CDR3 bases are TGCGCCAGCAGTAGGACAGTCCTCTCGGGGAACACTGAAGCTTTCTTT.

The chain carries TRBV5-1 and TRBJ1-2; a possible D gene is TRBD1 (6 bases). V lost 4 bases, J lost 5 bases, and 9 bases lay in between. CDR1 and CDR2 (germline): SGHRS, YFSETQ. The CDR3 totals 12 residues. CDR3 coding DNA: TGCGCCAGCAGCATCGACAGGTATGGCTACACCTTC. It translates to CASSIDRYGYTF.

The chain uses TRBV7-9 and TRBJ1-6, with TRBD1 matching over 9 bases. The CDR3 covers 14 residues. The J segment lost 10 bases and the V segment lost 5 bases, leaving 6 bases of the junction unmatched. Per the germline V gene, CDR1 is SEHNR and CDR2 is FQNEAQ (reference sequence). CDR3 coding DNA: TGTGCCAGCAGCCGCGGACAGGGGATCTCACCCCTCCACTTT. Amino acid sequence: CASSRGQGISPLHF.

This clone was detected a few times. This chain links TRBV4-1 with TRBJ2-7, with D maybe TRBD2 (6 bases). V shed 0 bases and J shed 0 bases, with 9 bases lying between them. The length of the CDR3 is 15 residues. CDR1 is MGHRA, CDR2 YSYEKL, per germline. CDR3 in amino acids: CASSQEGRDSYEQYF. In nucleotides, the CDR3 is TGCGCCAGCAGCCAAGAAGGGCGGGACTCCTACGAGCAGTACTTC.

This chain links TRBV10-3 with TRBJ1-1, with 7 nucleotides matching TRBD1. J was trimmed by 2 bases and V by 3 bases; bases with no gene match: 9. The CDR3 has 16 residues. Germline CDR1 reads ENHRY; CDR2 reads SYGVKD. The CDR3 region is CAISDRAQGFNTEAFF. CDR3 bases: TGTGCCATCAGTGACCGCGCACAGGGGTTTAACACTGAAGCTTTCTTT.

The chain carries TRBV12-3 or TRBV12-4 and TRBJ1-2, with no clear D. Trimming pared 3 bases from V and 8 bases from J, leaving 13 bases between. CDR3 length: 13 amino acids. Here the CDR3 DNA reads TGTGCCAGCAGTTTTAACGGACTTGTCGGCTACACCTTC. This translates into CASSFNGLVGYTF.

In the case of this clone: This sample also contains other DNA sequences that code for the same CDR3. The CDR3 bases are TGCGCCAGCAGCTTGTCTTCTCAAGAGACCCAGTACTTC. Its translation: CASSLSSQETQYF. The rearrangement joins TRBV5-1 to TRBJ2-5; D gene unclear. This CDR3 has 13 residues. V was trimmed by 1 base and J by 2 bases, leaving 6 bases between them. The V gene's germline CDR1 is SGHRS and CDR2 YFSETQ.

The gene calls are TRBV7-2 and TRBJ2-7; 10 bases are a match to TRBD2. Per germline, CDR1 SGHTA and CDR2 FQGNSA. There are 15 residues in the CDR3. Losses at the gene ends were 2 bases for V and 7 bases for J; bases not matched to a gene: 8. The CDR3 loop is CASSLHLAGVGEQYF. The CDR3 nucleotides are TGTGCCAGCAGCTTACATCTAGCGGGAGTGGGTGAGCAGTACTTC.

The rearrangement uses TRBV7-3 and TRBJ2-3; D is possibly TRBD2 (7 bases). With 5 bases removed from V and 6 bases from J, the gap between germline ends came to 18 bases. Germline V gene lookup returns CDR1 SGHTA and CDR2 FQGTGA. This CDR3 region has 15 residues. The CDR3 DNA is TGTGCCAGCAGCCCACGGTCGGGGGGCCCGGATACGCAGTATTTT. It translates to CASSPRSGGPDTQYF.

This chain joins TRBV28 and TRBJ1-5; TRBD1 agrees at 9 bases. The germline V gene encodes CDR1 MDHEN and CDR2 SYDVKM. The CDR3 runs 16 residues. V trimming: 6 bases; J trimming: 2 bases; junction bases outside the gene matches: 8. CDR3 sequence reads: CASRDQDRGGNQPQHF. The CDR3 DNA reads TGTGCCAGCAGAGACCAGGACAGGGGTGGCAATCAGCCCCAGCATTTT.

The CDR3: CASSPPDGGETQYF. DNA of the CDR3: TGTGCCAGCAGTCCACCCGACGGAGGAGAGACCCAGTACTTC. The chain links TRBV6-5 to TRBJ2-5, with a possible D match to TRBD2 (5 bases). The CDR3 contains 14 residues. Trimming shortened V by 5 bases and J by 4 bases, and 14 bases separated the two germline ends. The germline V gene has CDR1 MNHEY and CDR2 SVGAGI.

V and J are TRBV3-1 (or the pseudogene TRBV3-2) and TRBJ2-1; 12 nucleotides match TRBD2. J was trimmed by 9 bases and V by 0 bases; bases with no gene match: 12. The germline gives CDR1 LGHDT, CDR2 YNNKEL (reference sequence). This CDR3 comprises 18 residues. This CDR3 reads CASSQEGRRLAGVGEQFF. The CDR3 bases are TGTGCCAGCAGCCAAGAGGGGAGGAGACTAGCGGGAGTTGGTGAGCAGTTCTTC.

A few counts support this clone. This chain joins TRBV7-9 and TRBJ1-2; TRBD1 might be the D (6 bases). V was pared by 3 bases and J by 1 base, with 12 bases between. The length of the CDR3 is 15 residues. Germline V gene data show CDR1 as SEHNR and CDR2 as FQNEAQ (reference sequence). This CDR3 reads CASSFSSGVNYGYTF. The DNA of the CDR3 is TGTGCCAGCAGCTTCTCCTCAGGGGTTAACTATGGCTACACCTTC.

V and J are TRBV28 and TRBJ1-2, with unresolved D. Germline V lookup: CDR1 MDHEN, CDR2 SYDVKM. V dropped 2 bases and J dropped 5 bases, with 6 bases sitting between them. This CDR3 region has 12 residues. The CDR3 DNA sequence: TGTGCCAGCAGTTTACAGGATTATGGCTACACCTTC. It codes for CASSLQDYGYTF.

V usage is TRBV6-1 and J usage is TRBJ1-4, with a possible D match to TRBD1 (5 bases). This CDR3 is built from 14 residues. V was cut by 3 bases and J by 4 bases, with 9 bases left in between. Germline-derived CDR1 and CDR2 are MNHNS and SASEGT. The CDR3 here is CASSDVQVNEKLFF. Here the CDR3 DNA reads TGTGCCAGCAGTGATGTACAGGTTAATGAAAAACTGTTTTTT.

V usage is TRBV7-2 and J usage is TRBJ1-1; TRBD1 aligns across 12 bases. Trimming at V came to 4 bases and at J to 3 bases, leaving 3 bases not matched to a gene. CDR1 SGHTA and CDR2 FQGNSA come from the germline V gene. The CDR3 length is 15 residues. The DNA of the CDR3 is TGTGCCAGCAGCTCCCGGGACAGGGGGCACACTGAAGCTTTCTTT. It is translated as CASSSRDRGHTEAFF.

The V gene is TRBV29-1, the J gene TRBJ2-3; maybe TRBD1 (7 bases). Trimming cost V 6 bases and J 2 bases, with 15 bases left between them. The germline gives CDR1 SQVTM, CDR2 ANQGSEA. The CDR3 length is 14 residues. In nucleotides, the CDR3 is TGCAGCGTAAGACAGGGACTTTCCACAGATACGCAGTATTTT. It yields the protein CSVRQGLSTDTQYF.

J is TRBJ2-7 and V is TRBV7-8, with 10 bases fitting TRBD1. Germline V lookup: CDR1 SGHVS, CDR2 FQNEAQ. Trimming took 4 bases from V and 3 from J; bases not matched to a gene: 6. The CDR3 is made up of 15 amino acids. CDR3 residues: CASSSRQGASYEQYF. DNA for the CDR3: TGTGCCAGCAGCTCCCGACAGGGGGCGAGCTACGAGCAGTACTTC.